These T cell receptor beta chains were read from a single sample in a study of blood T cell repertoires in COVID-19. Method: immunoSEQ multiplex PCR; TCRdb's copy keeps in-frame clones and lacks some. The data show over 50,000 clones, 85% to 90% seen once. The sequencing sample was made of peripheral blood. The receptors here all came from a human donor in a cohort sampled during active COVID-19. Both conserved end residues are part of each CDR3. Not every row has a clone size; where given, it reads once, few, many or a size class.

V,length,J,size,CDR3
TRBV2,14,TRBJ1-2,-,CASSEGAGIDGYTF
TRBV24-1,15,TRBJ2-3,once,CATSDLRTSGDTQYF
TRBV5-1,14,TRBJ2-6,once,CASSTSSGANVLTF
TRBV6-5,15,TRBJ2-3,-,CASSPSPQRTDTQYF
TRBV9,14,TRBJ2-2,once,CASSAGQNTGELFF
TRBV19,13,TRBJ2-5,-,CASSIAGVETQYF
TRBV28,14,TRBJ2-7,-,CASSLAGQGYEQYF
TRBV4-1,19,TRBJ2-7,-,CASSQVVTHLGGLPSEQYF
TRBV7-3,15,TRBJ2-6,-,CASRLDRAGANVLTF
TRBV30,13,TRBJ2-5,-,CAWSLDILETQYF
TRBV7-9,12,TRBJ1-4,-,CASSLVREKLFF
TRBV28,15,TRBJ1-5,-,CASSFRGAGFQPQHF
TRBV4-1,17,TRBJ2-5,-,CASSQDLLAGGRETQYF
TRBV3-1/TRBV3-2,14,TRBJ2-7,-,CASSRPGQGHEQYF
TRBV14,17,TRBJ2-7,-,CASSWGRGLAVPYEQYF
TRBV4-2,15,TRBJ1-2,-,CASSQEFVATDGYTF
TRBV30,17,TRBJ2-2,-,CAWSVHKLGKGTGELFF
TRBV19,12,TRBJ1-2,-,CASSIQGYGYTF
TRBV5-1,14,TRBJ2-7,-,CASSLGQSSYEQYF
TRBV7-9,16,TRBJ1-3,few,CASSLAGLFSGNTIYF
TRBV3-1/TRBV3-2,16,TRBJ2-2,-,CASSLTQGVGTGELFF
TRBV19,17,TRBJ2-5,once,CASSILAATLIGETQYF
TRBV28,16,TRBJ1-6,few,CASRPGLTGENSPLHF
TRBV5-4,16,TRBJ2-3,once,CASGLKTSGTTDTQYF
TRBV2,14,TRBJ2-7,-,CASRGDRLSYEQYF
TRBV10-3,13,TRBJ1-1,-,CAISADRETEAFF
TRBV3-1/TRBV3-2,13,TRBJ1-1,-,CASSPLLQAEAFF
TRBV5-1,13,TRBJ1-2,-,CASRAGMNYGYTF
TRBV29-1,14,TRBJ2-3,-,CSVDSGLVVDTQYF
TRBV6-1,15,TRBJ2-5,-,CASSDFSGVRETQYF
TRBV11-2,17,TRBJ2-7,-,CASSPGRLAGGPYEQYF
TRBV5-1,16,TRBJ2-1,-,CASSHVTSGTYNEQFF
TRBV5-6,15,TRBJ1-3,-,CASSLVSGILNTIYF
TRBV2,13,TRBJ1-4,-,CASSQQGREKLFF
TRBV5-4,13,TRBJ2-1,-,CASSYSSYNEQFF
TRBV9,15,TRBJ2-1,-,CASSGLAGVQNEQFF
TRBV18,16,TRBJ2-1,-,CASSPPRAGEDNEQFF
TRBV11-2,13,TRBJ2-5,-,CASSFTGLETQYF
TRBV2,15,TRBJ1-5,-,CASRDRTASNQPQHF
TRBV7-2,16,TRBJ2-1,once,CASSLDSGTKNNEQFF
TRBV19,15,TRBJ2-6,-,CASSIVGAGANVLTF
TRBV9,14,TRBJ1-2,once,CASSSSQRQYGYTF
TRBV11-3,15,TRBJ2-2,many,CASSLASSWAGELFF
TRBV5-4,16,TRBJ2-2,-,CASSLYQALNTGELFF
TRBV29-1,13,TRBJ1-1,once,CSVGTGGNTEAFF